These T cell receptor beta chains were read from a single sample in a study of blood T cell repertoires in COVID-19. Some clones are missing from TCRdb's copy, which holds only in-frame ones; the method was immunoSEQ multiplex PCR. The sample holds roughly 260,000 clones; approximately 85% are singletons and the top ten take 1.9%. The source material was PBMCs or T cells enriched from blood (not recorded which). The source of these receptors is a woman aged 50 to 65 who had recovered from COVID-19. CDR3s include the opening cysteine and the closing phenylalanine or tryptophan. The D gene is left open where the match is weak. The listing skips clone size in some rows; elsewhere it reads once, few, many or a size class.

D gene,V gene,clone size,J gene,CDR3 length,CDR3 protein,CDR3 DNA
TRBD1,TRBV25-1,.,TRBJ1-2,15,CASSERGQGALGYTF,TGTGCCAGCAGTGAAAGGGGACAGGGGGCGCTTGGCTACACCTTC
TRBD1,TRBV3-1/TRBV3-2,.,TRBJ2-7,16,CASSRELGGLFHEQYF,TGTGCCAGCAGCCGTGAACTAGGGGGCTTGTTCCACGAGCAGTACTTC
TRBD1,TRBV28,.,TRBJ2-7,12,CATGQGEYEQYF,TGTGCCACCGGACAGGGGGAATACGAGCAGTACTTC
.,TRBV5-3,.,TRBJ2-3,15,CARSRGLPVTDTQYF,TGTGCCAGAAGCCGCGGACTACCCGTCACAGATACGCAGTATTTT
TRBD2,TRBV6-1,.,TRBJ2-3,18,CASSDSPTSGRITDTQYF,TGTGCCAGCAGTGATTCCCCCACTAGCGGGAGGATCACAGATACGCAGTATTTT
.,TRBV30,.,TRBJ2-5,13,CAWSVNSQETQYF,TGTGCCTGGAGTGTTAACAGTCAAGAGACCCAGTACTTC
.,TRBV25-1,few,TRBJ2-5,13,CASSVPGGETQYF,TGTGCCAGCAGTGTTCCAGGGGGGGAGACCCAGTACTTC
TRBD1,TRBV28,.,TRBJ1-2,16,CASSSTGVPIYYGYTF,TGTGCCAGCAGTTCAACAGGGGTCCCGATTTACTATGGCTACACCTTC
TRBD2,TRBV2,.,TRBJ2-3,15,CASSETTSGTDTQYF,TGTGCCAGCAGTGAAACGACTAGCGGCACAGATACGCAGTATTTT
TRBD2,TRBV5-1,.,TRBJ2-7,16,CASSLNSGRDSYEQYF,TGCGCCAGCAGCTTGAATAGCGGGAGGGACTCCTACGAGCAGTACTTC
.,TRBV30,.,TRBJ1-5,13,CAWSVGGNQPQHF,TGTGCCTGGAGTGTCGGGGGCAATCAGCCCCAGCATTTT
.,TRBV5-4,.,TRBJ2-1,12,CASSRGVNEQFF,TGTGCCAGCAGCAGGGGTGTAAATGAGCAGTTCTTC
.,TRBV19,.,TRBJ2-5,15,CASNPGWARGETQYF,TGTGCCAGTAACCCCGGATGGGCGAGGGGGGAGACCCAGTACTTC
.,TRBV5-5,once,TRBJ1-6,14,CASSLAQQASPLHF,TGTGCCAGCAGCTTAGCCCAACAGGCCTCGCCCCTCCACTTT
.,TRBV5-6,.,TRBJ2-4,15,CASSLRTVAKNIQYF,TGTGCCAGCAGCTTGAGGACAGTAGCCAAAAACATTCAGTACTTC
.,TRBV28,.,TRBJ1-1,13,CASSYRLNTEAFF,TGTGCCAGCAGTTACCGGTTGAACACTGAAGCTTTCTTT
.,TRBV7-9,.,TRBJ2-1,14,CASSFTSSYNEQFF,TGTGCCAGCAGCTTTACTAGCTCCTACAATGAGCAGTTCTTC
.,TRBV5-4,.,TRBJ2-3,14,CASSLWQVGDTQYF,TGTGCCAGCAGCTTGTGGCAGGTTGGGGATACGCAGTATTTT
TRBD1,TRBV4-2,.,TRBJ2-1,14,CASSQDQAGTGEFF,TGTGCCAGCAGCCAAGACCAAGCCGGGACAGGGGAGTTCTTC
TRBD1,TRBV24-1,.,TRBJ2-1,16,CATSRDSSFSYNEQFF,TGTGCCACCAGCCGGGACAGCTCTTTCTCCTACAATGAGCAGTTCTTC
TRBD2,TRBV3-1/TRBV3-2,once,TRBJ2-5,15,CASTWTSGLQETQYF,TGTGCCAGCACCTGGACTAGCGGGCTACAAGAGACCCAGTACTTC
TRBD1,TRBV19,.,TRBJ2-1,15,CASSIFGTAYNEQFF,TGTGCCAGTAGTATCTTCGGGACAGCCTACAATGAGCAGTTCTTC
.,TRBV7-8,few,TRBJ1-1,15,CASSFTGTDLAEAFF,TGTGCCAGCAGCTTCACGGGGACTGATTTGGCTGAAGCTTTCTTT
TRBD2,TRBV4-1,.,TRBJ2-7,15,CASSHQAGLSYEQYF,TGCGCCAGCAGCCACCAAGCGGGACTCTCCTACGAGCAGTACTTC
.,TRBV28,once,TRBJ1-5,14,CATIPGDSNQPQHF,TGTGCCACTATACCAGGGGATAGCAATCAGCCCCAGCATTTT
.,TRBV27,.,TRBJ1-1,13,CASSLLAGVEAFF,TGTGCCAGCAGTTTACTGGCGGGGGTTGAAGCTTTCTTT
.,TRBV7-9,.,TRBJ2-1,15,CASSLGGPLYNEQFF,TGTGCCAGCAGCTTAGGCGGGCCTCTTTACAATGAGCAGTTCTTC
TRBD1,TRBV6-5,.,TRBJ1-3,15,CASSRDRNSGNTIYF,TGTGCCAGCAGCCGGGACAGGAACTCTGGAAACACCATATATTTT
.,TRBV6-4,.,TRBJ1-5,16,CASSGLSHRINQPQHF,TGTGCCAGCAGTGGTCTTTCTCACAGAATCAATCAGCCCCAGCATTTT
TRBD1,TRBV18,.,TRBJ1-2,16,CASSPPRPGGLYGYTF,TGTGCCAGCTCACCTCCCCGACCAGGGGGGCTCTATGGCTACACCTTC
.,TRBV7-8,.,TRBJ2-7,13,CASSHPGSYEQYF,TGTGCCAGCAGCCACCCCGGTTCCTACGAGCAGTACTTC
.,TRBV7-8,.,TRBJ2-6,15,CASSRDRSGANVLTF,TGTGCCAGCAGCCGGGATCGGAGCGGGGCCAACGTCCTGACTTTC
TRBD1,TRBV18,few,TRBJ2-2,16,CASSPPKQGAAGELFF,TGTGCCAGCTCACCACCGAAGCAGGGGGCGGCCGGGGAGCTGTTTTTT
TRBD2,TRBV4-1,.,TRBJ2-3,13,CASSLAGEVTQYF,TGCGCCAGCAGCTTAGCGGGAGAGGTCACGCAGTATTTT
.,TRBV7-9,.,TRBJ1-2,13,CASSLDISYGYTF,TGTGCCAGCAGCTTAGACATCAGCTATGGCTACACCTTC
.,TRBV12-3/TRBV12-4,.,TRBJ1-1,13,CASRRTGSTEAFF,TGTGCCAGCAGACGCACAGGGAGCACTGAAGCTTTCTTT